The rows below give T cell receptor beta chains drawn from one sample of a study of shared clonotypes between healthy human individuals. Sequencing used immunoSEQ multiplex PCR; TCRdb keeps in-frame clones, though not all of them. The sample holds 2 million to 3 million clones, 80% to 95% seen once. Material for sequencing was naive CD4+ T cells from PBMCs. The receptors were gathered from a man younger than 35 in good health. Some clones in this sample may be carry-over from other donors' samples. The CDR3 runs from the conserved cysteine through the conserved F or W. A D gene is named only where the DNA matches it firmly. Not every row has a clone size; where given, it reads once, few, many or a size class.

d_call: TRBD2; v_call: TRBV25-1; clone_size: -; j_call: TRBJ2-1; cdr3_nt: TGTGCCAGCAGTGAATTCTACGCTGGCGGGGGGCGTAGGGATGAGCAGTTCTTC; cdr3_aa: CASSEFYAGGGRRDEQFF
d_call: TRBD1; v_call: TRBV15; clone_size: -; j_call: TRBJ2-5; cdr3_nt: TGTGCCACCAGTGACAGGGGGCGGGAGACCCAGTACTTC; cdr3_aa: CATSDRGRETQYF
d_call: -; v_call: TRBV11-2; clone_size: -; j_call: TRBJ2-7; cdr3_nt: TGTGCCAGCAGTCCCGGCGGATACGAGCAGTACTTC; cdr3_aa: CASSPGGYEQYF
d_call: -; v_call: TRBV6-1; clone_size: -; j_call: TRBJ2-1; cdr3_nt: TGTGCCAGCACCCCGGGTGCCAACAATGAGCAGTTCTTC; cdr3_aa: CASTPGANNEQFF
d_call: -; v_call: TRBV19; clone_size: -; j_call: TRBJ2-6; cdr3_nt: TGTGCCAGTAGTATCCCCCGGGACACCTTTACCGGGGCCAACGTCCTGACTTTC; cdr3_aa: CASSIPRDTFTGANVLTF
d_call: -; v_call: TRBV2; clone_size: -; j_call: TRBJ1-5; cdr3_nt: TGTGCCAGCAGTGTCCTGGGAAATCAGCCCCAGCATTTT; cdr3_aa: CASSVLGNQPQHF
d_call: TRBD2; v_call: TRBV19; clone_size: -; j_call: TRBJ2-1; cdr3_nt: TGTGCCAGTAGTATAGTCGTAGCGGGAGGGTACAATGAGCAGTTCTTC; cdr3_aa: CASSIVVAGGYNEQFF
d_call: -; v_call: TRBV5-1; clone_size: -; j_call: TRBJ1-2; cdr3_nt: TGCGCCAGCAGCCATAAAGACAGCGAACCCTTCTCCTATGGCTACACCTTC; cdr3_aa: CASSHKDSEPFSYGYTF
d_call: -; v_call: TRBV7-2; clone_size: -; j_call: TRBJ1-1; cdr3_nt: TGTGCCAGCAGCTTTAGGGCCGCAGGTGAAGCTTTCTTT; cdr3_aa: CASSFRAAGEAFF
d_call: TRBD2; v_call: TRBV15; clone_size: -; j_call: TRBJ2-7; cdr3_nt: TGTGCCACCCCGACTAGCGGGAGGGCCGAGGACGAGCAGTACTTC; cdr3_aa: CATPTSGRAEDEQYF
d_call: -; v_call: TRBV4-2; clone_size: -; j_call: TRBJ2-1; cdr3_nt: TGTGCCAGCAGCCAAGGGACCACGTACAATGAGCAGTTCTTC; cdr3_aa: CASSQGTTYNEQFF
d_call: -; v_call: TRBV13; clone_size: -; j_call: TRBJ1-3; cdr3_nt: TGTGCCAGCAGCTTAGCGGCAGGGAGGGGAAACACCATATATTTT; cdr3_aa: CASSLAAGRGNTIYF
d_call: -; v_call: TRBV11-3; clone_size: -; j_call: TRBJ2-3; cdr3_nt: TGTGCCAGCAGCACGTCAGTGCGCCCAGATACGCAGTATTTT; cdr3_aa: CASSTSVRPDTQYF
d_call: TRBD1; v_call: TRBV9; clone_size: few; j_call: TRBJ1-1; cdr3_nt: TGTGCCAGCAGCGTACAGGGGGTCACTGAAGCTTTCTTT; cdr3_aa: CASSVQGVTEAFF
d_call: -; v_call: TRBV27; clone_size: once; j_call: TRBJ2-2; cdr3_nt: TGTGCCAGCAGTTCTGGCAACCTGGCCGGGGAGCTGTTTTTT; cdr3_aa: CASSSGNLAGELFF
d_call: -; v_call: TRBV29-1; clone_size: -; j_call: TRBJ1-2; cdr3_nt: TGCAGCGTTGACGCCAGGGGATATGGCTACACCTTC; cdr3_aa: CSVDARGYGYTF
d_call: TRBD1; v_call: TRBV19; clone_size: once; j_call: TRBJ1-2; cdr3_nt: TGTGCCAGTAGTCCCCGGACAGGATCCTTTTTCTATGGCTACACCTTC; cdr3_aa: CASSPRTGSFFYGYTF
d_call: -; v_call: TRBV5-1; clone_size: -; j_call: TRBJ2-1; cdr3_nt: TGCGCCAGCAGCTCCCCGGACCTTGAGCAGTTCTTC; cdr3_aa: CASSSPDLEQFF
d_call: TRBD1; v_call: TRBV4-1; clone_size: once; j_call: TRBJ2-7; cdr3_nt: TGCGCCAGCAGGCCCGACAGGGGGTACGAGCAGTACTTC; cdr3_aa: CASRPDRGYEQYF
d_call: -; v_call: TRBV6-4; clone_size: -; j_call: TRBJ2-7; cdr3_nt: TGTGCCGCCAGGGGGAGGGGCCGCTCCTACGAGCAGTACTTC; cdr3_aa: CAARGRGRSYEQYF
d_call: -; v_call: TRBV15; clone_size: -; j_call: TRBJ2-1; cdr3_nt: TGTGCCACCAGCGTCGGGGAGGTCAATGAGCAGTTCTTC; cdr3_aa: CATSVGEVNEQFF
d_call: -; v_call: TRBV7-9; clone_size: few; j_call: TRBJ1-2; cdr3_nt: TGTGCCAGCAGCTTTACAGGGACTGACGAGGCTTTC; cdr3_aa: CASSFTGTDEAF
d_call: TRBD1; v_call: TRBV5-1; clone_size: -; j_call: TRBJ2-1; cdr3_nt: TGCGCCAGCAGCTCGAAATGGACAGGGAGTGGTGAGCAGTTCTTC; cdr3_aa: CASSSKWTGSGEQFF
d_call: TRBD1; v_call: TRBV2; clone_size: -; j_call: TRBJ2-7; cdr3_nt: TGTGCCAGCAATAGAGACAGGGAGTACTACGAGCAGTACTTC; cdr3_aa: CASNRDREYYEQYF
d_call: -; v_call: TRBV11-2; clone_size: -; j_call: TRBJ2-1; cdr3_nt: TGTGCCAGCAGCCCGCTTCAGCGGAGGGCAAACCGCATTGAGCAGTTCTTC; cdr3_aa: CASSPLQRRANRIEQFF
d_call: -; v_call: TRBV28; clone_size: -; j_call: TRBJ1-6; cdr3_nt: TGTGCCAGCAAGGCAGGGGACTCACCCCTCCACTTT; cdr3_aa: CASKAGDSPLHF
d_call: -; v_call: TRBV6-5; clone_size: -; j_call: TRBJ1-1; cdr3_nt: TGTGCCAGCAGTTACTCGTATACAGGGTTGAACACTGAAGCTTTCTTT; cdr3_aa: CASSYSYTGLNTEAFF
d_call: -; v_call: TRBV4-3; clone_size: -; j_call: TRBJ2-5; cdr3_nt: TGCGCCAGCAGCCAAGATCTAAGCATCCCAGAGACCCAGTACTTC; cdr3_aa: CASSQDLSIPETQYF
d_call: -; v_call: TRBV6-6; clone_size: once; j_call: TRBJ1-2; cdr3_nt: TGTGCCAGCAGTTACTTAGGGACCGATCAGTATGGCTACACCTTC; cdr3_aa: CASSYLGTDQYGYTF
d_call: TRBD2; v_call: TRBV6-5; clone_size: once; j_call: TRBJ2-7; cdr3_nt: TGTGCCAGCAGTTACTCGGCTAGCGGGACCTCCTACGAGCAGTACTTC; cdr3_aa: CASSYSASGTSYEQYF
d_call: -; v_call: TRBV28; clone_size: -; j_call: TRBJ2-5; cdr3_nt: TGTGCCAGCAGTTCACATTCCGGATCGACAAAGGGGACCCAGTACTTC; cdr3_aa: CASSSHSGSTKGTQYF
d_call: -; v_call: TRBV30; clone_size: -; j_call: TRBJ2-7; cdr3_nt: TGTGCCTGGAGTCCCCTGGGCCGACGGTCCTACGAGCAGTACTTC; cdr3_aa: CAWSPLGRRSYEQYF
d_call: TRBD1; v_call: TRBV5-4; clone_size: -; j_call: TRBJ1-2; cdr3_nt: TGTGCCAGCAGCCCGGGACAGGGGGTTTTCTATGGCTACACCTTC; cdr3_aa: CASSPGQGVFYGYTF
d_call: -; v_call: TRBV5-1; clone_size: -; j_call: TRBJ2-5; cdr3_nt: TGCGCCAGCAGCTTGGCCAACGACAGCAGGTACTTC; cdr3_aa: CASSLANDSRYF
d_call: TRBD2; v_call: TRBV9; clone_size: -; j_call: TRBJ2-2; cdr3_nt: TGTGCCAGCAGCGCCCAGGCAGCGGGAGGCGCCGGGGAGCTGTTTTTT; cdr3_aa: CASSAQAAGGAGELFF
d_call: TRBD2; v_call: TRBV5-4; clone_size: -; j_call: TRBJ2-1; cdr3_nt: TGTGCCAGCAGACATTTAGCGGGAGGGCCGGGTGAGCAGTTCTTC; cdr3_aa: CASRHLAGGPGEQFF
d_call: TRBD2; v_call: TRBV7-3; clone_size: -; j_call: TRBJ2-5; cdr3_nt: TGTGCCAGCAGCTTAAAGGCGGGAGTGGCAGAGACCCAGTACTTC; cdr3_aa: CASSLKAGVAETQYF
d_call: -; v_call: TRBV7-2; clone_size: once; j_call: TRBJ2-3; cdr3_nt: TGTGCCAGCAGCTTATTCTCGGCGGGCCTCACAGATACGCAGTATTTT; cdr3_aa: CASSLFSAGLTDTQYF
d_call: -; v_call: TRBV19; clone_size: -; j_call: TRBJ1-1; cdr3_nt: TGTGCCAGCCAGGAGTACACTGAAGCTTTCTTT; cdr3_aa: CASQEYTEAFF
d_call: TRBD1; v_call: TRBV15; clone_size: -; j_call: TRBJ1-5; cdr3_nt: TGTGCCACCAGCCGGGACAGGGGGCTGGGTCAGCCCCAGCATTTT; cdr3_aa: CATSRDRGLGQPQHF
d_call: -; v_call: TRBV9; clone_size: -; j_call: TRBJ1-1; cdr3_nt: TGTGCCAGCTCCCGGGACCCCCAAAACACTGAAGCTTTCTTT; cdr3_aa: CASSRDPQNTEAFF
d_call: -; v_call: TRBV7-2; clone_size: once; j_call: TRBJ2-3; cdr3_nt: TGTGCCAGCAGCTTGCCGTTATCTAGCACAGATACGCAGTATTTT; cdr3_aa: CASSLPLSSTDTQYF
d_call: -; v_call: TRBV7-9; clone_size: -; j_call: TRBJ2-2; cdr3_nt: TGTGCCAGCAGCCGGCGGGAAGGAGGGGATCTCTCCAACACCGGGGAGCTGTTTTTT; cdr3_aa: CASSRREGGDLSNTGELFF
d_call: TRBD2; v_call: TRBV5-1; clone_size: -; j_call: TRBJ2-1; cdr3_nt: TGCGCCAGCAGGCTTGGAACGGGGGGGAATGAGCAGTTCTTC; cdr3_aa: CASRLGTGGNEQFF
d_call: -; v_call: TRBV5-5; clone_size: -; j_call: TRBJ2-1; cdr3_nt: TGTGCCAGCAGCTTGAATTCGGTCTTCGGAGAGCAGTTCTTC; cdr3_aa: CASSLNSVFGEQFF
d_call: TRBD2; v_call: TRBV5-1; clone_size: -; j_call: TRBJ2-1; cdr3_nt: TGCGCCAGCAGCTTTATTAGCGGGAGGTGGATCGATGAGCAGTTCTTC; cdr3_aa: CASSFISGRWIDEQFF
d_call: -; v_call: TRBV20-1; clone_size: -; j_call: TRBJ2-5; cdr3_nt: TGCAGTGCTAGAGTAGGCGTCCCCCAGTACTTC; cdr3_aa: CSARVGVPQYF
d_call: -; v_call: TRBV2; clone_size: -; j_call: TRBJ2-1; cdr3_nt: TGTGCCAGCAGTGGTCGTGAGGACCGCTACAATGAGCAGTTCTTC; cdr3_aa: CASSGREDRYNEQFF
d_call: TRBD2; v_call: TRBV5-1; clone_size: -; j_call: TRBJ2-7; cdr3_nt: TGCGCCAGCAGCTTCCGAGCGGGAGTCAGAGACGAGCAGTACTTC; cdr3_aa: CASSFRAGVRDEQYF
d_call: TRBD1; v_call: TRBV9; clone_size: -; j_call: TRBJ1-5; cdr3_nt: TGTGCCAGCAGCGCCACCGGGACAGGAAGCAATCAGCCCCAGCATTTT; cdr3_aa: CASSATGTGSNQPQHF
d_call: TRBD1; v_call: TRBV28; clone_size: -; j_call: TRBJ1-6; cdr3_nt: TGTGCCAGCAGTTGGTCAGGGGGGAGCTCACCCCTCCACTTT; cdr3_aa: CASSWSGGSSPLHF
d_call: -; v_call: TRBV2; clone_size: -; j_call: TRBJ2-2; cdr3_nt: TGTGCCAGCAGTCAGAACCTCAGGGGCGCGAACACCGGGGAGCTGTTTTTT; cdr3_aa: CASSQNLRGANTGELFF
d_call: -; v_call: TRBV7-7; clone_size: -; j_call: TRBJ1-1; cdr3_nt: TGTGCCAGCAGTTCGAGGGTGAACACTGAAGCTTTCTTT; cdr3_aa: CASSSRVNTEAFF
d_call: TRBD2; v_call: TRBV7-2; clone_size: -; j_call: TRBJ2-1; cdr3_nt: TGTGCCAGCAGCTACGGACTAGCGGACAATGAGCAGTTCTTC; cdr3_aa: CASSYGLADNEQFF
d_call: TRBD1; v_call: TRBV5-4; clone_size: -; j_call: TRBJ1-3; cdr3_nt: TGTGCCAGCAGCGGAGGTCCCGGGACAGTCCTCTCTGGAAACACCATATATTTT; cdr3_aa: CASSGGPGTVLSGNTIYF
d_call: -; v_call: TRBV7-9; clone_size: -; j_call: TRBJ1-4; cdr3_nt: TGTGCCAGCAGCTTGATGGGTCGGAATGAAAAACTGTTTTTT; cdr3_aa: CASSLMGRNEKLFF
d_call: TRBD2; v_call: TRBV5-1; clone_size: -; j_call: TRBJ2-7; cdr3_nt: TGCGCCAGCAGCCTGGGACTAGCGGGAAAGCCCTACGAGCAGTACTTC; cdr3_aa: CASSLGLAGKPYEQYF
d_call: -; v_call: TRBV19; clone_size: -; j_call: TRBJ2-7; cdr3_nt: TGTGCCAGTAGTATAGACCCCCATAACTGCAGCTTGATCCACGAGCAGTACTTC; cdr3_aa: CASSIDPHNCSLIHEQYF
d_call: TRBD2; v_call: TRBV19; clone_size: -; j_call: TRBJ2-5; cdr3_nt: TGTGCCAGTAGTATCGGTAGCGGGAGGTTTCAAGAGACCCAGTACTTC; cdr3_aa: CASSIGSGRFQETQYF
d_call: -; v_call: TRBV11-2; clone_size: -; j_call: TRBJ2-2; cdr3_nt: TGTGCCAGCAGCCCCGGTATGAACACCGGGGAGCTGTTTTTT; cdr3_aa: CASSPGMNTGELFF